The 14 T cell receptor beta chains below come from one sample, sequenced in a study of graft-versus-host responses after intestinal transplantation. Method: immunoSEQ multiplex PCR; TCRdb's copy keeps in-frame clones and lacks some. The data show more than 85,000 clones, with 92% seen just once and around 0.07% held by the top ten. Their recognized antigens are unknown. The starting material was unstimulated CD8+ T cells sorted from spleen or lymph node cells, obtained before transplant. These receptors were obtained from a human donor who was the organ donor for an intestinal transplant.

The chain couples TRBV27 to TRBJ2-7; TRBD2 agrees at 7 bases. This CDR3 is built from 14 residues. The junction had 8 bases not matched to a gene; V was cut back by 6 bases and J by 3 bases. In germline, CDR1 is MNHEY, CDR2 SMNVEV (reference sequence). The CDR3 sequence is CASSPVGGSYEQYF. The CDR3 coding sequence is TGTGCCAGCAGCCCGGTGGGGGGGAGCTACGAGCAGTACTTC.

V is TRBV9 and J is TRBJ2-5, with D perhaps TRBD1 (6 bases). The DNA matches TRBJ2-7 better at its end, which makes the J call doubtful. The CDR3 contains 14 residues. The germline CDR1 and CDR2 sequences are SGDLS and YYNGEE. DNA for the CDR3: TGTGCCAGCAGCCTCCTAGGGGGATGGGACGAGCAGTACTTC. This sequence encodes CASSLLGGWDEQYF.

V and J are TRBV28 and TRBJ2-5, with 8 positions matching TRBD2. V shed 4 bases and J 5 bases; nucleotides not matched to a gene: 6. Germline V gene lookup returns CDR1 MDHEN and CDR2 SYDVKM. The CDR3 runs to 14 residues. CDR3 sequence: CASSYVSGMETQYF. CDR3 in DNA: TGTGCCAGCAGTTACGTTAGCGGGATGGAGACCCAGTACTTC.

V is TRBV5-4 and J is TRBJ1-5; D call uncertain. Germline V CDR1 and CDR2: SGHNT, YYREEE (reference sequence). The V and J ends lost 0 bases and 4 bases respectively, with 5 bases between them. CDR3 length equals 13 residues. Written as DNA, the CDR3 is TGTGCCAGCAGCTTGGTTCCGAATCAGCCCCAGCATTTT. This gives the protein CASSLVPNQPQHF.

V is TRBV10-3 and J is TRBJ2-6, with no clear D. The germline V gene encodes CDR1 ENHRY and CDR2 SYGVKD. The CDR3 runs to 15 residues. Trimming left V 3 bases short and J 0 bases short, with 6 bases between. CDR3 nucleotide sequence: TGTGCCATCAGTGATGTCCTCTCTGGGGCCAACGTCCTGACTTTC. Amino acid sequence: CAISDVLSGANVLTF.

The rearrangement links TRBV19 to TRBJ2-7; 10 bases align to TRBD2. Germline V CDR1 and CDR2: LNHDA, SQIVND (reference sequence). The junction had 2 bases not matched to a gene; V was cut back by 7 bases and J by 2 bases. The CDR3 covers 13 residues. CDR3: CASTGTSAYEQYF. CDR3 nucleotides: TGTGCCAGTACCGGGACTAGCGCCTACGAGCAGTACTTC.

This chain joins TRBV25-1 and TRBJ1-2, with 9 bases aligning to TRBD1. In germline, CDR1 is MGHDK, CDR2 SYGVNS. With V trimmed by 1 base and J by 4 bases, 13 bases remained unmatched. The length of the CDR3 is 18 residues. The CDR3 here is CASSESLSPDRGVYGYTF. The CDR3 nucleotides are TGTGCCAGCAGTGAATCTTTATCACCGGACAGGGGAGTCTATGGCTACACCTTC.

This sequence joins TRBV5-1 and TRBJ2-1; TRBD2 matches 7 bases. The germline V gene has CDR1 SGHRS and CDR2 YFSETQ. The junction had 8 bases not matched to a gene; V was cut back by 4 bases and J by 4 bases. The CDR3 sequence is 15 residues long. This CDR3 reads CASSLGLAEYNEQFF. In DNA, the CDR3 is TGCGCCAGCAGCCTCGGGCTAGCGGAATACAATGAGCAGTTCTTC.

The J gene is TRBJ2-1, the V gene TRBV10-3; the match to TRBD2 covers 7 bases. V trimming: 11 bases; J trimming: 0 bases; junction bases outside the gene matches: 13. The CDR3 runs 16 residues. CDR1 and CDR2 (germline): ENHRY, SYGVKD. CDR3: CASIRASGPSYNEQFF. In DNA, the CDR3 is TGTGCCTCAATCCGCGCTAGCGGCCCCTCCTACAATGAGCAGTTCTTC.

This rearrangement joins TRBV27 to TRBJ1-2; D is possibly TRBD1 (5 bases). This CDR3 region has 15 residues. Germline values: CDR1 MNHEY, CDR2 SMNVEV (reference sequence). V lost 4 bases and J 0 bases, leaving 12 bases between the germline ends. The CDR3 DNA follows: TGTGCCAGCAGTTCAAAGACAGACCCTAACTATGGCTACACCTTC. As protein: CASSSKTDPNYGYTF.

This clone was seen more than once but under ten times. CDR3 region: CASWDRNTEAFF. CDR3 nucleotides: TGCGCCAGTTGGGACAGGAACACTGAAGCTTTCTTT. The V gene is TRBV5-1, the J gene TRBJ1-1; 7 positions agree with TRBD1. Germline CDR1 is SGHRS and CDR2 is YFSETQ. The CDR3 contains 12 residues. V was pared by 8 bases and J by 1 base, with 2 bases of the junction left unmatched. Drawing the rest from reference TRBV5-1 and TRBJ1-1, the complete variable domain is KAGVTQTPRYLIKTRGQQVTLSCSPISGHRSVSWYQQTPGQGLQFLFEYFSETQRNKGNFPGRFSGRQFSNSRSEMNVSTLELGDSALYLCASWDRNTEAFFGQGTRLTVV.

This clone was detected only a few times. The J gene is TRBJ1-2, the V gene TRBV6-1; D is uncertain. Trimming took off 3 bases at V and 3 bases at J, with 2 bases between the two ends. This CDR3 contains 11 residues. The germline V gene has CDR1 MNHNS and CDR2 SASEGT. The CDR3 sequence: CASSDDYGYTF. CDR3 bases: TGTGCCAGCAGTGACGACTATGGCTACACCTTC.

V usage is TRBV6-5 and J usage is TRBJ2-3, with unresolved D. Between the trimmed V and J ends, which lost 0 bases and 4 bases, there was a span of 11 bases. CDR3 size: 15 residues. Germline-derived CDR1 and CDR2 are MNHEY and SVGAGI. CDR3 residues: CASSYSTGLADTQYF. The DNA for the CDR3 is TGTGCCAGCAGTTACTCGACTGGGTTGGCAGATACGCAGTATTTT.

The gene calls are TRBV7-9 and TRBJ2-1; TRBD1 matches 9 bases. Germline loops: CDR1 SEHNR, CDR2 FQNEAQ (reference sequence). CDR3 length: 15 amino acids. The junction had 2 bases not matched to a gene; V was cut back by 1 base and J by 4 bases. The CDR3 reads CASSLEQGAYNEQFF. The CDR3 region has the DNA TGTGCCAGCAGCTTAGAACAGGGGGCTTACAATGAGCAGTTCTTC. Supplemented by reference TRBV7-9 and TRBJ2-1, the full variable domain reads DTGVSQNPRHKITKRGQNVTFRCDPISEHNRLYWYRQTLGQGPEFLTYFQNEAQLEKSRLLSDRFSAERPKGSFSTLEIQRTEQGDSAMYLCASSLEQGAYNEQFFGPGTRLTVL.